This T cell receptor beta chain was profiled in a study of Ad26.COV2.S vaccination and SARS-CoV-2 variants. Study conclusions and caveats: Recipients of vaccine and of placebo showed similar breadth of their non-spike TCR repertoires.

Regarding this clone: Its antigen is not known.

Specified treatment: 19 received Ad26.COV2.S at low or high dose, single or two shots; about 5 received placebo; per-sample allocation not given. Specimen acquisition occurred on day 63 following the initial vaccine or placebo injection. The CDR3 is 12 residues long. Trimming cost V 6 bases and J 8 bases, with 10 bases left between them. The assay was immunoSEQ multiplex PCR, and TCRdb's table has in-frame clones only and misses some. This sample has roughly 250,000 clones; roughly 89% occur once, and the top ten carry nearly 3%. The TCR sequence derives from a person between 18 and 59 years old who received the Ad26.COV2.S COVID-19 vaccine or a placebo. The V gene is TRBV12-3 or TRBV12-4, the J gene TRBJ2-2; the D gene is possibly TRBD2 (5 bases). Sequencing used peripheral blood, obtained in a trial of Ad26.COV2.S vaccine versus placebo. The CDR3: CASRAEGGELFF. CDR3 bases: TGTGCCAGCAGAGCTGAGGGAGGGGAGCTGTTTTTT.